This entry lists 30 T cell receptor beta chains sequenced from one sample in a study of blood T cell repertoires in COVID-19. Sequencing used immunoSEQ multiplex PCR; TCRdb keeps in-frame clones, though not all of them. The data contain about 180,000 clones, around 83% of them singletons. The source material was peripheral blood. These receptors were obtained from a woman between 70 and 85 years old with COVID-19, enrolled during active disease.

This chain links TRBV29-1 with TRBJ1-2; no clear D gene. In germline, CDR1 is SQVTM, CDR2 ANQGSEA. The CDR3 contains 13 residues. With 3 bases removed from V and 0 bases from J, the gap between germline ends came to 8 bases. CDR3 residues: CSVDIGTNYGYTF. The CDR3 coding sequence is TGCAGCGTTGACATCGGGACTAACTATGGCTACACCTTC.

The chain joins TRBV28 to TRBJ2-5, with 15 bases lining up with TRBD2. Germline-derived CDR1 and CDR2 are MDHEN and SYDVKM. The V gene end was trimmed by 7 bases and the J gene end by 2 bases; junction bases not matched to a gene: 11. The CDR3 extends over 18 amino acids. CDR3 sequence: CASKELGTSGRTQETQYF. DNA for the CDR3: TGTGCCAGCAAAGAATTGGGGACTAGCGGGAGGACACAAGAGACCCAGTACTTC.

The chain is built from TRBV18 and TRBJ2-1; 7 nucleotides align to TRBD1. Per germline, CDR1 KGHSH and CDR2 LQKENI. V shed 4 bases, J shed 7 bases, and the junction held 4 bases outside the gene matches. The CDR3 covers 13 residues. Written as DNA, the CDR3 is TGTGCCAGCTCACAATCGGGACAGAATGAGCAGTTCTTC. This codes for CASSQSGQNEQFF.

The rearrangement links TRBV7-2 to TRBJ1-2; no reliable D call. CDR3 length equals 12 residues. Germline V gene sequence: CDR1 SGHTA, CDR2 FQGNSA. V lost 3 bases to trimming and J lost 2 bases, with 4 bases between them. CDR3 DNA: TGTGCCAGCAGCTTTACAAACTATGGCTACACCTTC. Its protein is CASSFTNYGYTF.

This clone was found once. The chain links TRBV7-2 to TRBJ2-1; 7 nucleotides match TRBD1. The CDR3 runs to 15 residues. The J segment lost 6 bases and the V segment lost 5 bases, leaving 10 bases of the junction unmatched. Germline lookup yields CDR1 SGHTA and CDR2 FQGNSA. This CDR3 is CASSIRGQTPNEQFF. The DNA for the CDR3 is TGTGCCAGCAGCATCCGGGGACAGACCCCCAATGAGCAGTTCTTC.

The rearrangement links TRBV18 to TRBJ1-5; 7 bases line up with TRBD1. The CDR3 contains 15 residues. The V and J ends lost 3 bases and 7 bases, in that order; junction bases with no gene match: 9. The germline V gene has CDR1 KGHSH and CDR2 LQKENI. CDR3 coding DNA: TGTGCCAGCTCACCGATTCAGGGGGAAGGGCAGCCCCAGCATTTT. This translates into CASSPIQGEGQPQHF.

This clone was counted between two and nine times. This sequence joins TRBV5-1 and TRBJ2-3, with D unclear. The V end lost 0 bases, the J end lost 0 bases, and 5 bases lay between the germline ends. From germline, CDR1 is SGHRS and CDR2 YFSETQ. The CDR3 covers 14 residues. CDR3 in amino acids: CASSLDASTDTQYF. The CDR3, as DNA: TGCGCCAGCAGCTTGGACGCGAGCACAGATACGCAGTATTTT.

The gene calls are TRBV4-3 and TRBJ1-1, with D maybe TRBD1 (5 bases). Germline lookup yields CDR1 LGHNA and CDR2 YSLEER. The V end was cut by 1 base, the J end by 5 bases, with 14 bases between. The CDR3 is made up of 15 amino acids. CDR3 loop: CASSQAPGGWTEAFF. The DNA of the CDR3 is TGCGCCAGCAGCCAAGCTCCCGGGGGTTGGACTGAAGCTTTCTTT.

The chain has TRBV5-1 and TRBJ1-1; tentative D call: TRBD1 (6 bases). The CDR3 totals 14 residues. V was cut by 3 bases and J by 0 bases, with 9 bases left in between. Germline lookup yields CDR1 SGHRS and CDR2 YFSETQ. The CDR3 reads CASSSQGLNTEAFF. Here the CDR3 DNA reads TGCGCCAGCAGCTCACAGGGATTGAACACTGAAGCTTTCTTT.

The chain uses TRBV2 and TRBJ1-4; no definite D call. Germline assignment: CDR1 SNHLY and CDR2 FYNNEI. Trimming pared 6 bases from V and 0 bases from J, leaving 11 bases between. The length of the CDR3 is 15 residues. The CDR3 region is CASRLSGATNEKLFF. As DNA, the CDR3 is TGTGCCAGCAGGCTCTCAGGTGCAACTAATGAAAAACTGTTTTTT. The entire variable domain, with the rest obtained from reference TRBV2 and TRBJ1-4, is as follows: EPEVTQTPSHQVTQMGQEVILRCVPISNHLYFYWYRQILGQKVEFLVSFYNNEISEKSEIFDDQFSVERPDGSNFTLKIRSTKLEDSAMYFCASRLSGATNEKLFFGSGTQLSVL.

The V gene is TRBV27, the J gene TRBJ2-7, with D possibly TRBD1 on 5 matching bases. The CDR3 is made up of 15 amino acids. Germline values: CDR1 MNHEY, CDR2 SMNVEV (reference sequence). Trimming left V 5 bases short and J 1 base short, with 15 bases between. The CDR3 DNA reads as TGTGCCAGCAGTCGCGTGACAGCCCCATCCTACGAGCAGTACTTC. It is translated as CASSRVTAPSYEQYF.

This chain uses TRBV19 with TRBJ2-3; TRBD2 matches 11 bases. The germline CDR1 and CDR2 sequences are LNHDA and SQIVND (reference sequence). J was trimmed by 3 bases and V by 4 bases; bases with no gene match: 3. This CDR3 spans 15 amino acids. DNA for the CDR3: TGTGCCAGTAGTAAGGGACTAGCGGCAACAGATACGCAGTATTTT. Translation: CASSKGLAATDTQYF.

The rearrangement uses TRBV7-3 and TRBJ1-2; TRBD1 aligns across 7 bases. From germline, CDR1 is SGHTA and CDR2 FQGTGA. The CDR3 runs 14 residues. V was pared by 4 bases and J by 4 bases, with 6 bases of the junction left unmatched. CDR3 amino acids: CASSWDSELYGYTF. The CDR3 coding sequence is TGTGCCAGCAGCTGGGACAGCGAACTCTATGGCTACACCTTC.

The chain couples TRBV11-3 to TRBJ2-1, with 11 bases matching TRBD1. The J segment lost 8 bases and the V segment lost 3 bases, leaving 6 bases of the junction unmatched. CDR1 and CDR2 from the germline V gene are SGHNT and YENEEA. CDR3 size: 15 residues. CDR3 DNA: TGTGCCAGCAGCTTCTCGGGACAGGGGGTTGATGAGCAGTTCTTC. Its protein product is CASSFSGQGVDEQFF.

The V and J genes are TRBV20-1 and TRBJ1-1; D is undetermined. The germline V and J ends were trimmed by 3 bases and 4 bases, with 6 bases remaining between them. The CDR3 length is 11 residues. Germline CDR1 reads DFQATT; CDR2 reads SNEGSKA (reference sequence). The CDR3 region is CSASGVTEAFF. CDR3 nucleotide sequence: TGCAGTGCTAGTGGAGTCACTGAAGCTTTCTTT.

This chain joins TRBV7-2 and TRBJ2-5; tentatively, D is TRBD1 (5 bases). The CDR3 is 16 amino acids. V dropped 5 bases and J dropped 7 bases, with 23 bases sitting between them. Germline lookup yields CDR1 SGHTA and CDR2 FQGNSA. The CDR3 sequence: CASSPTRAGAIGTQYF. The CDR3 DNA sequence: TGTGCCAGCAGCCCGACCAGGGCCGGCGCAATCGGGACCCAGTACTTC.

The chain employs TRBV10-3 and TRBJ2-1, with TRBD2 matching over 10 bases. The germline CDR1 and CDR2 sequences are ENHRY and SYGVKD. V lost 5 bases to trimming and J lost 4 bases; unmatched junction nucleotides: 2. There are 14 residues in the CDR3. CDR3 sequence (DNA): TGTGCCATCAGTTCTAGCGGGGGTTACAATGAGCAGTTCTTC. Translation: CAISSSGGYNEQFF.

The V gene is TRBV5-4, the J gene TRBJ2-5, with 8 bases identical to TRBD2. There are 15 residues in the CDR3. Looked up from germline, CDR1 is SGHNT and CDR2 is YYREEE (reference sequence). V dropped 0 bases and J dropped 5; count of bases not matched to a gene: 6. The DNA of the CDR3 is TGTGCCAGCAGCTTGGCCGGGGGGGGCATGGAGACCCAGTACTTC. Residues: CASSLAGGGMETQYF. The full variable domain, in which reference TRBV5-4 and TRBJ2-5 provide the parts outside the CDR3, is ETGVTQSPTHLIKTRGQQVTLRCSSQSGHNTVSWYQQALGQGPQFIFQYYREEENGRGNFPPRFSGLQFPNYSSELNVNALELDDSALYLCASSLAGGGMETQYFGPGTRLLVL.

The chain is built from TRBV28 and TRBJ1-4; 7 bases match TRBD1. Germline V gene lookup returns CDR1 MDHEN and CDR2 SYDVKM. CDR3 length equals 14 residues. The trim removed 10 bases at V and 4 bases at J, leaving 9 bases unmatched. Written as DNA, the CDR3 is TGTGCCACCCGGGACAGAGTTCTTAATGAAAAACTGTTTTTT. Translating it yields CATRDRVLNEKLFF.

As DNA, the CDR3 is TGCGCCAGCAGCCTAACAGGGTTAACCTACGAGCAGTACTTC. It encodes CASSLTGLTYEQYF. The chain recombines TRBV5-1 with TRBJ2-7, with TRBD1 as a possible D gene (6 bases). Germline V gives CDR1 SGHRS, CDR2 YFSETQ. The CDR3 extends over 14 amino acids. V lost 4 bases to trimming and J lost 2 bases, with 13 bases between them.

This clone was recorded once. V and J are TRBV29-1 and TRBJ2-2; 10 positions match TRBD2. The CDR3 loop spans 14 amino acids. Trimming took 4 bases from V and 4 from J; bases not matched to a gene: 3. Germline CDR1 is SQVTM and CDR2 is ANQGSEA. CDR3 in amino acids: CSVGIAGGTGELFF. The CDR3 DNA reads as TGCAGCGTTGGGATAGCGGGAGGCACCGGGGAGCTGTTTTTT.

This clone was counted between two and nine times. V gene TRBV5-1 combines with J gene TRBJ2-7; TRBD1 matches at 10 bases. CDR1 SGHRS and CDR2 YFSETQ come from the germline V gene. This CDR3 has 15 amino acids. With V trimmed by 0 bases and J by 6 bases, 6 bases remained unmatched. CDR3 protein: CASSLAGTGVREQYF. The DNA of the CDR3 is TGCGCCAGCAGCTTGGCCGGGACAGGGGTTCGCGAGCAGTACTTC.

The chain joins TRBV5-4 to TRBJ2-3; D is perhaps TRBD2 (5 bases). This CDR3 is built from 15 residues. Trimming stripped 5 bases from V and 4 bases from J, with 17 bases between. The V gene's germline CDR1 is SGHNT and CDR2 YYREEE (reference sequence). For the CDR3, the DNA is TGTGCCAGCAGACATGAGGGCCGGGTGGCAGATACGCAGTATTTT. Protein sequence: CASRHEGRVADTQYF.

The gene calls are TRBV6-5 and TRBJ2-1; D is uncertain. The CDR3 is made up of 12 amino acids. V was clipped by 5 bases and J by 4 bases, with 6 bases between them. Germline-derived CDR1 and CDR2 are MNHEY and SVGAGI. The CDR3 reads CASSKYYNEQFF. The CDR3 region has the DNA TGTGCCAGCAGTAAATATTACAATGAGCAGTTCTTC.

V and J are TRBV10-3 and TRBJ2-2; 11 bases align to TRBD1. This CDR3 comprises 17 residues. Germline trimming cut 3 bases from V and 13 bases from J; bases unmatched to any gene: 16. Germline V lookup: CDR1 ENHRY, CDR2 SYGVKD. The CDR3 protein is CAISEFGHGTGGRGLFF. In nucleotides, the CDR3 is TGTGCCATCAGTGAATTCGGCCACGGGACAGGGGGTAGGGGGCTGTTTTTT.

The chain carries TRBV19 and TRBJ2-5; D not certain. Germline V lookup: CDR1 LNHDA, CDR2 SQIVND (reference sequence). CDR3 length: 13 residues. V gave up 6 bases and J gave up 0 bases, with 8 bases separating them. CDR3 loop: CASSQNYQETQYF. CDR3 DNA sequence: TGTGCCAGTAGCCAAAACTACCAAGAGACCCAGTACTTC.

The CDR3 region has the DNA TGCGCCAGCAGCGAGATGGGACAGCCTAATGAAAAACTGTTTTTT. Its translation: CASSEMGQPNEKLFF. The V and J genes are TRBV5-1 and TRBJ1-4, with TRBD1 identical over 7 bases. There are 15 residues in the CDR3. Germline-derived CDR1 and CDR2 are SGHRS and YFSETQ. Unmatched junction bases numbered 6, after V lost 4 bases and J lost 3 bases.

The V call is TRBV10-3, the J call TRBJ1-6; no reliable D call. V was clipped by 4 bases and J by 9 bases, with 13 bases between them. Germline V gene sequence: CDR1 ENHRY, CDR2 SYGVKD. CDR3 length: 14 residues. CDR3 coding DNA: TGTGCCATCAGTGTGTCCGGGAGCGGTTCACCCCTCCACTTT. It specifies CAISVSGSGSPLHF.

The V and J genes are TRBV7-2 and TRBJ1-4; TRBD1 matches 7 bases. The CDR3 runs 14 residues. V dropped 2 bases and J dropped 8; count of bases not matched to a gene: 5. Germline V lookup: CDR1 SGHTA, CDR2 FQGNSA. This chain's CDR3 is CASSLWTGSEKLFF. Here the CDR3 DNA reads TGTGCCAGCAGCTTATGGACAGGTAGCGAAAAACTGTTTTTT. Combining the CDR3 with reference TRBV7-2 and TRBJ1-4 gives the whole variable domain GAGVSQSPSNKVTEKGKDVELRCDPISGHTALYWYRQSLGQGLEFLIYFQGNSAPDKSGLPSDRFSAERTGGSVSTLTIQRTQQEDSAVYLCASSLWTGSEKLFFGSGTQLSVL.

The chain is built from TRBV29-1 and TRBJ2-3; 8 bases are shared with TRBD2. CDR3 length equals 15 residues. CDR1 is SQVTM, CDR2 ANQGSEA, per germline. The V segment lost 1 base and the J segment 5 bases; nucleotides outside the gene matches: 8. The CDR3 region is CSVEGAAGVRDTQYF. The CDR3 DNA follows: TGCAGCGTTGAAGGAGCAGCGGGAGTGAGAGATACGCAGTATTTT.